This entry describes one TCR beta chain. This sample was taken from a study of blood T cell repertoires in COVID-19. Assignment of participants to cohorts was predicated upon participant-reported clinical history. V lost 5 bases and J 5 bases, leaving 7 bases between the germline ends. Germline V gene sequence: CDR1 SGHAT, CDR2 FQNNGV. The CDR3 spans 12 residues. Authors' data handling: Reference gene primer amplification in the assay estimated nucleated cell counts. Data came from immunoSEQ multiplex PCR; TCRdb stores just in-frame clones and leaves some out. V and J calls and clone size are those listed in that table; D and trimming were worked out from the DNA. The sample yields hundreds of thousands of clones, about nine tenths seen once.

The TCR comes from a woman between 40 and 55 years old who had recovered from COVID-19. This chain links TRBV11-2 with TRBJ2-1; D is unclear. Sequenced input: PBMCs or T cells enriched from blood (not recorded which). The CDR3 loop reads CASSPPDNEQFF. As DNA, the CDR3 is TGTGCCAGCAGCCCTCCGGACAATGAGCAGTTCTTC.